This note documents a single T cell receptor (beta chain) sequence. The data were taken from a study of technical replicates of blood from a few donors. Trimming removed 4 bases at V and 9 bases at J, with 14 bases between. The CDR3 totals 13 residues. Germline CDR1 and CDR2: SGHRS and YFSETQ. The data were produced by immunoSEQ multiplex PCR, yet TCRdb's version contains in-frame clones alone and is incomplete. The profile shows almost 90,000 clones, approximately 95% of them singletons. The V call is TRBV5-1, the J call TRBJ2-1; D remains ambiguous. The TCR sequence derives from a human donor in good health. Sequencing was carried out using T cells isolated from PBMCs. The CDR3 is CASSPSPGSEQFF. The CDR3 DNA reads TGCGCCAGCAGCCCGAGCCCAGGCAGTGAGCAGTTCTTC.